This T cell receptor beta chain was captured by sequencing in a study of blood T cell repertoires in COVID-19. Study information: The United States, Italy and Spain supplied acute and convalescent COVID-19 samples. Nucleic acid was either cDNA or gDNA, and it came from T cells, B-cell-depleted T cells, or PBMCs.

Sequencing was performed with immunoSEQ multiplex PCR; in TCRdb, only in-frame clones are kept and a portion is missing. Among under 300,000 clones listed, roughly 82% were seen once. The receptor was isolated from an elderly man with acute or convalescent COVID-19. Sequenced material: peripheral blood.

The CDR3 region has the DNA TGTGCCAGCAGCACTCGGGGGGATGGCTACACCTTC. Translating it yields CASSTRGDGYTF. The chain carries TRBV7-2 and TRBJ1-2; D might be TRBD1 (5 bases). This CDR3 has 12 amino acids. The germline V gene has CDR1 SGHTA and CDR2 FQGNSA. Trimming shortened V by 5 bases and J by 6 bases, and 10 bases separated the two germline ends. Full variable domain (missing parts from reference TRBV7-2 and TRBJ1-2): GAGVSQSPSNKVTEKGKDVELRCDPISGHTALYWYRQSLGQGLEFLIYFQGNSAPDKSGLPSDRFSAERTGGSVSTLTIQRTQQEDSAVYLCASSTRGDGYTFGSGTRLTVV.